This TCR beta chain was retrieved from a study of CDR3 diversity in severe acne. TCRdb recomputed calls from the PCR reads with MiXCR, one row per CDR3 protein. Of about 90,000 distinct CDR3 sequences detected, around 47% appear once; the ten largest clones hold approximately 10%. The CDR3 contains 18 residues. Germline trimming cut 5 bases from V and 0 bases from J; bases unmatched to any gene: 6. Germline CDR1 and CDR2: SGHVS and FNYEAQ. Sequences were obtained from blood. The TCR comes from a male donor with severe acne vulgaris. The chain links TRBV7-6 to TRBJ2-6; 11 bases align to TRBD2. The CDR3 reads CASSPTSGSRSGANVLTF. Here the CDR3 DNA reads TGTGCCAGCAGCCCAACTAGCGGGAGTCGCTCTGGGGCCAACGTCCTGACTTTC.